This T cell receptor beta chain was sequenced in a study of blood T cell repertoires in COVID-19 (dated by TCRdb to about 2020). Some background on the complete study: Collaborator samples came from the United States, Italy and Spain and covered acute and convalescent phases of COVID-19. HLA class I and class II types, where available, came from metadata supplied by the sample provider rather than from assay-based typing. Deeply sampled blood TCRbeta repertoires from subjects exposed to, actively infected with, or recovered from COVID-19 were included in the dataset. The repertoires were made available in a free public database intended to serve as a resource for research on the immune response to SARS-CoV-2. A de-identified subject ID, COVID-19 status, age in years and sex were almost always included in the sample metadata. Samples came from the ongoing ImmuneRACE study (first 160 participants) plus 1,254 subjects from 6 global collaborators. The prospective study material was composed of cDNA or gDNA derived from T cells, B-cell-depleted T cells, or PBMCs. The paper as a whole reports these results and caveats: Clinical and demographic metadata were provided uncurated, with the amount varying by source and participant.

TCRbeta CDR3 regions were amplified from genomic DNA by means of the immunoSEQ Assay, a bias-controlled multiplex PCR. The authors' analysis ran thus. Nucleated cell counts per sample were estimated from amplification of reference gene primers within the assay. To quantify the absolute abundance of each unique TCRbeta CDR3 rearrangement, sequence reads were collapsed and filtered. For each sample, productive Simpson clonality was calculated as the square root of Simpson's diversity index over productive rearrangements. The clones in this table, taken by TCRdb from immuneACCESS, are in-frame only. Not every clone is retained; where verified, under half of the shortfall comes from an unresolved V gene, and the cause of the rest is unknown. From that table come the V and J calls and clone size; the DNA was used to work out D and trimming. The sample includes around 180,000 clones, with less than 90% observed a single time. Approximately 2.3% of the sample is taken by the ten largest.

Collaborating institutions collected whole blood in K2EDTA tubes following their own protocols. For TCRbeta analysis, collaborator samples were shipped as frozen whole blood, as isolated PBMCs, or as DNA extracted from either sample type. For this clone: The target of this receptor is not known. The sample holds no much larger clone one base away, and base qualities are not on file.

Reading the germline V gene (reference sequence) gives CDR1 LNHNV and CDR2 YYDKDF. V drops 0 bases and J drops 5 bases, leaving 13 bases in between. The CDR3 goes from the cysteine to the phenylalanine over 15 residues. CDR3 DNA only is kept here, 45 bases in frame from base 1. This receptor was taken from a man between 70 and 80 years old with active or convalescent COVID-19. The specimen was peripheral blood. The rearranged chain carries TRBV15 and TRBJ2-5, and perhaps TRBD1 as D gene, on 5 matching bases. The CDR3 is CATSRDIRAGETQYF. The DNA is as follows: TGTGCCACCAGCAGAGATATAAGGGCAGGGGAGACCCAGTACTTC.